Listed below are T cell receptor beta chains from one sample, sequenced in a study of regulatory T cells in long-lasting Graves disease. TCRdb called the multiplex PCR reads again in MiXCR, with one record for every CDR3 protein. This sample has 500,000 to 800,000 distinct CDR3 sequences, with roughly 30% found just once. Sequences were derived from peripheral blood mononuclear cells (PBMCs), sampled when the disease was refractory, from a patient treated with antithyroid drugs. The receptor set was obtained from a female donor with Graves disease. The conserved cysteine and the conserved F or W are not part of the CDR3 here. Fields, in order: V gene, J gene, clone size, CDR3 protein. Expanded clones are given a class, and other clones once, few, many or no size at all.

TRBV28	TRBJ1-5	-	ASSLHMIGRGHAQPQH
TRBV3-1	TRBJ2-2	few	ASSQEGASGELF
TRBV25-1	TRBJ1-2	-	ASSEELNYGYT
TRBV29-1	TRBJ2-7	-	SVDRGNEQY
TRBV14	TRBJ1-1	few	ASSQDGGADTEAF
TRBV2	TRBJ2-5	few	ASRPGLAGVETQY
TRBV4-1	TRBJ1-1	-	ASSPPEYTEAF
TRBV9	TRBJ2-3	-	ASSVGGVTDTQY
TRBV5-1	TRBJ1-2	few	ASSPRGEGYT
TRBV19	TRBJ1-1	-	ASSRDRGQTEAF
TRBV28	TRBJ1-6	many	ASTIGGDRDNSPLH
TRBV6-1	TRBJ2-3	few	ASLAAGVTDTQY
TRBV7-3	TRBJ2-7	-	ASSLGELYEQY
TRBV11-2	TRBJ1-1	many	ASSLWDSMNTEAF
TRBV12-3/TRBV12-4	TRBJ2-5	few	ASSLIAEAQY
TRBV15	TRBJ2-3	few	ATSRTSGSTDTQY
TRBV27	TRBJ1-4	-	ASRPSNRATNEKLF
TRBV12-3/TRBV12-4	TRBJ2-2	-	ASSQGSPNTGELF
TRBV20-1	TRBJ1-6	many	SARVGQGRSPLH
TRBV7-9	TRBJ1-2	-	ASSQGGVSDGYT
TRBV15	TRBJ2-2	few	ATSSGQFANTGELF
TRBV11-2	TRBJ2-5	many	ASSPRDSFWTQY
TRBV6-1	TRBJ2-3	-	ASSDGVGKNTQY
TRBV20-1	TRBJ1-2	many	SVSPGQGYGYT
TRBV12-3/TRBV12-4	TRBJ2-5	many	ASSSRMGRELYQETQY
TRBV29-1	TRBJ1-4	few	GTTGGGEKLF